Listed below are T cell receptor beta chains from one sample, sequenced in a study of beta chain features in type 1 diabetes. Assay used: immunoSEQ multiplex PCR; TCRdb lists only in-frame clones, some missing. The data contain hundreds of thousands of clones, roughly 16% of them singletons. The specimen sequenced was naive CD4+ T cells from blood. All receptors derive from a man younger than 30 in good health. CDR3s include the opening cysteine and the closing phenylalanine or tryptophan. D genes are given only for firm matches. Not every row has a clone size; where given, it reads once, few, many or a size class.

size	D	V	J	CDR3	DNA
.	.	TRBV7-3	TRBJ2-1	CASSRGTAYNEQFF	TGTGCCAGCAGTCGCGGGACAGCTTACAATGAGCAGTTCTTC
.	TRBD1	TRBV7-2	TRBJ1-6	CASSWSGTVFSPLHF	TGTGCCAGCAGCTGGTCCGGGACAGTCTTTTCACCCCTCCACTTT
few	.	TRBV5-1	TRBJ2-3	CASSPGTSTDTQYF	TGCGCCAGCAGCCCCGGGACTAGCACAGATACGCAGTATTTT
.	.	TRBV18	TRBJ2-7	CASSPFVGGMPYEQYF	TGTGCCAGCTCACCATTCGTGGGAGGTATGCCCTACGAGCAGTACTTC
few	.	TRBV5-1	TRBJ2-5	CASSLGAGPETQYF	TGCGCCAGCAGCTTGGGGGCAGGCCCAGAGACCCAGTACTTC
.	.	TRBV7-9	TRBJ2-3	CASSLVSGMSTDTQYF	TGTGCCAGCAGCTTAGTCTCCGGGATGAGCACAGATACGCAGTATTTT
.	.	TRBV7-2	TRBJ2-7	CASSTQPHRDGEQYF	TGTGCCAGCAGCACCCAACCCCACAGGGATGGCGAGCAGTACTTC
.	TRBD2	TRBV11-1	TRBJ2-1	CASSLSLAGIREQFF	TGTGCCAGCAGCTTAAGCCTAGCGGGGATCCGCGAGCAGTTCTTC
few	.	TRBV28	TRBJ1-6	CASSFSGARGLSPLHF	TGTGCCAGCAGTTTTTCAGGGGCGCGAGGGTTATCCCCCCTCCACTTT
few	TRBD2	TRBV27	TRBJ2-4	CASKREGFGENIQYF	TGTGCCAGCAAACGGGAGGGCTTCGGTGAAAACATTCAGTACTTC
.	.	TRBV25-1	TRBJ2-1	CASSEYKASLYNEQFF	TGTGCCAGCAGTGAATATAAAGCTAGCCTATACAATGAGCAGTTCTTC
few	.	TRBV4-2	TRBJ1-5	CASSQEEGVGLPQHF	TGTGCCAGCAGCCAAGAAGAGGGGGTCGGTTTGCCCCAGCATTTT
few	.	TRBV29-1	TRBJ1-2	CSARDRQRRRDGYTF	TGCAGCGCCCGGGACCGCCAGCGAAGGCGGGATGGCTACACCTTC
few	.	TRBV7-9	TRBJ2-5	CASSLEGTRKETQYF	TGTGCCAGCAGCTTAGAAGGGACACGGAAAGAGACCCAGTACTTC
few	.	TRBV7-8	TRBJ1-5	CASSLFRANNQPQHF	TGTGCCAGCAGCTTATTCAGGGCAAACAATCAGCCCCAGCATTTT
few	TRBD2	TRBV28	TRBJ2-3	CASSALGLAGVDTQYF	TGTGCCAGCAGTGCCCTCGGGCTAGCGGGAGTCGATACGCAGTATTTT
.	.	TRBV4-2	TRBJ2-6	CASSQDSGAGANVLTF	TGTGCCAGCAGCCAAGATTCGGGGGCTGGGGCCAACGTCCTGACTTTC
.	TRBD2	TRBV7-9	TRBJ2-2	CASSPLAGSTGELFF	TGTGCCAGCAGCCCACTAGCGGGGTCAACCGGGGAGCTGTTTTTT
few	TRBD1	TRBV7-9	TRBJ2-7	CASTPRTGVRYEQYF	TGTGCCAGCACCCCCCGGACAGGGGTTCGGTACGAGCAGTACTTC
few	TRBD2	TRBV20-1	TRBJ2-1	CSAIRLAGQFF	TGCAGCGCTATACGACTAGCGGGACAGTTCTTC
.	.	TRBV19	TRBJ2-7	CASSREQGPYEQYF	TGTGCCAGTAGTAGGGAGCAAGGACCCTACGAGCAGTACTTC
.	TRBD1	TRBV18	TRBJ1-2	CASSPITGGDGYTF	TGTGCCAGCTCACCAATCACAGGGGGCGATGGCTACACCTTC
few	TRBD1	TRBV19	TRBJ2-7	CASSLNRDRLYEQYF	TGTGCCAGTAGTTTGAACCGGGACAGACTTTACGAGCAGTACTTC
few	TRBD2	TRBV7-9	TRBJ2-7	CASSSPGTSGGANEQYF	TGTGCCAGCAGCTCTCCCGGGACTAGCGGGGGGGCCAACGAGCAGTACTTC
once	.	TRBV4-1	TRBJ1-1	CASSPGALMNTEAFF	TGCGCCAGCAGCCCCGGGGCCCTGATGAACACTGAAGCTTTCTTT
few	TRBD1	TRBV30	TRBJ1-1	CAWSPRDRAITEAFF	TGTGCCTGGAGTCCTCGGGACAGGGCGATCACTGAAGCTTTCTTT
.	.	TRBV10-3	TRBJ1-5	CAISELGRKGANQPQHF	TGTGCCATCAGTGAGTTGGGGAGAAAAGGAGCCAATCAGCCCCAGCATTTT
.	.	TRBV28	TRBJ2-7	CASGLDEQYF	TGTGCCAGCGGGCTCGACGAGCAGTACTTC
few	.	TRBV6-5	TRBJ1-5	CASSAVRGGNQPQHF	TGTGCCAGCAGTGCCGTAAGGGGCGGCAATCAGCCCCAGCATTTT
.	.	TRBV9	TRBJ1-2	CASSPTRLANYGYTF	TGTGCCAGCAGCCCTACACGGTTAGCTAACTATGGCTACACCTTC
few	.	TRBV4-3	TRBJ1-5	CASSQEAGFGNQPQHF	TGCGCCAGCAGCCAAGAGGCAGGTTTTGGCAATCAGCCCCAGCATTTT
.	TRBD2	TRBV2	TRBJ2-5	CASSEIVLAAPYETQYF	TGTGCCAGCAGTGAAATCGTCCTAGCGGCTCCCTATGAGACCCAGTACTTC
.	.	TRBV19	TRBJ2-5	CASRNRAPETQYF	TGTGCCAGTAGGAACAGGGCCCCGGAGACCCAGTACTTC
.	.	TRBV9	TRBJ2-1	CASSVGGTTYNEQFF	TGTGCCAGCAGCGTAGGCGGGACCACCTACAATGAGCAGTTCTTC
.	TRBD1	TRBV7-9	TRBJ1-5	CASHTGGNQPQHF	TGTGCCAGCCATACAGGGGGCAATCAGCCCCAGCATTTT
.	.	TRBV5-1	TRBJ2-5	CASSLKEWYQETQYF	TGCGCCAGCAGCTTGAAGGAGTGGTATCAAGAGACCCAGTACTTC
.	TRBD1	TRBV5-6	TRBJ2-7	CASSFGDRVSYEQYF	TGTGCCAGCAGCTTTGGGGACAGGGTCTCCTACGAGCAGTACTTC
few	.	TRBV4-1	TRBJ2-1	CASSQVLEQFF	TGCGCCAGCAGCCAAGTTCTTGAGCAGTTCTTC
.	TRBD2	TRBV7-3	TRBJ2-5	CASSSFGLAGDQETQYF	TGTGCCAGCAGCTCTTTCGGACTAGCGGGGGACCAAGAGACCCAGTACTTC
few	.	TRBV15	TRBJ1-1	CATSRGLFGSGTEAFF	TGTGCCACCAGCAGAGGCTTATTTGGGTCTGGCACTGAAGCTTTCTTT
few	.	TRBV18	TRBJ1-2	CASSPANDGYTF	TGTGCCAGCTCACCGGCTAATGACGGCTACACCTTC
.	.	TRBV7-2	TRBJ2-1	CASSQENFPYNEQFF	TGTGCCAGCAGCCAAGAGAATTTCCCTTACAATGAGCAGTTCTTC
few	.	TRBV18	TRBJ2-7	CASSPGLLSSYEQYF	TGTGCCAGCTCACCAGGACTGCTCAGCTCCTACGAGCAGTACTTC
.	.	TRBV28	TRBJ2-2	CASSLLGRGDTGELFF	TGTGCCAGCAGTTTACTCGGCAGGGGCGACACCGGGGAGCTGTTTTTT
.	TRBD1	TRBV19	TRBJ2-7	CASSPQGQGAYYEQYF	TGTGCCAGCTCCCCCCAGGGGCAGGGGGCATACTACGAGCAGTACTTC